This T cell receptor (beta chain) was identified in a study of T cell responses to AZD1222 COVID-19 vaccine. V shed 0 bases and J shed 0 bases, with 9 bases lying between them. The CDR3 runs to 15 residues. CDR1 and CDR2 from the germline V gene are SGHRS and YFSETQ. The study, taken as a whole, reports: Spike-specific TCR breadth and depth were elevated following two AZD1222 doses.

Produced via immunoSEQ multiplex PCR; TCRdb's table is partial and in-frame only. The sample carries around 92,000 clones, approximately 90% recorded once. On this clone: Its antigen is unidentified.

The sequences come from peripheral blood, collected on day 0 of AZD1222 vaccination. The sequence was collected from an adult in good health. The chain combines TRBV5-1 with TRBJ1-1; tentative D call: TRBD1 (5 bases). CDR3 sequence (DNA): TGCGCCAGCAGCTTGGCTGCAGGGATGAACACTGAAGCTTTCTTT. It encodes CASSLAAGMNTEAFF. The full variable domain, with the rest looked up from reference TRBV5-1 and TRBJ1-1, is KAGVTQTPRYLIKTRGQQVTLSCSPISGHRSVSWYQQTPGQGLQFLFEYFSETQRNKGNFPGRFSGRQFSNSRSEMNVSTLELGDSALYLCASSLAAGMNTEAFFGQGTRLTVV.